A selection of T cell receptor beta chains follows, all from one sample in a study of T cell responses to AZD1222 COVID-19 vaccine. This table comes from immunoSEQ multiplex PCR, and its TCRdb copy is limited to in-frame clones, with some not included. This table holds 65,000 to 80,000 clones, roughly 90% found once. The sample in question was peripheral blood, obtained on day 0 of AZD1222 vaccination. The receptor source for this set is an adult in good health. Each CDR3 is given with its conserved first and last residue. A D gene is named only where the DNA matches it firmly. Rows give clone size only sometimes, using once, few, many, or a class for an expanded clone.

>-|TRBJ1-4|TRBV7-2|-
CASSFRRGNEKLFF
TGTGCCAGCAGCTTCCGGCGGGGTAATGAAAAACTGTTTTTT
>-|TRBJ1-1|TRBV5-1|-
CASSPVYGTEAFF
TGCGCCAGCAGCCCTGTGTATGGGACTGAAGCTTTCTTT
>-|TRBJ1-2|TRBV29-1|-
CSVEASKGGYTF
TGCAGCGTTGAAGCTAGTAAAGGAGGCTACACCTTC
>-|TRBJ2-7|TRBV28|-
CASSLRGTFTYEQYF
TGTGCCAGCAGTCTACGGGGGACATTCACCTACGAGCAGTACTTC
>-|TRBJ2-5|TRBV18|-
CASSPRGGRETQYF
TGTGCCAGCTCACCCCGGGGCGGGCGAGAGACCCAGTACTTC
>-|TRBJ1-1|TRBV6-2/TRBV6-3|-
CASSYSIGRSEAFF
TGTGCCAGCAGTTACTCGATCGGGAGATCTGAAGCTTTCTTT
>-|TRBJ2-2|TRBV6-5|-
CASSSNRVGNTGELFF
TGTGCCAGCAGTTCTAATAGAGTGGGGAACACCGGGGAGCTGTTTTTT
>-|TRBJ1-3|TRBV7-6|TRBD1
CASSIKPGQDREDTIYF
TGTGCCAGCAGCATCAAACCGGGACAGGACCGCGAAGACACCATATATTTT
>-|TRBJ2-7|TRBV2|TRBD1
CASRGQGSEQYF
TGTGCCAGCAGGGGACAGGGTAGCGAGCAGTACTTC
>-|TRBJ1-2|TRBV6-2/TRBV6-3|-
CASSYSSRDGALKRGYTF
TGTGCCAGCAGTTACTCAAGCCGGGACGGAGCCCTGAAGCGTGGCTACACCTTC
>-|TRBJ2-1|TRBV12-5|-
CASAPFDNEQFF
TGTGCTAGTGCCCCCTTCGACAATGAGCAGTTCTTC
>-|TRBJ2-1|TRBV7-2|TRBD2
CASSSGTSGGYSYNEQFF
TGTGCCAGCAGCTCTGGAACTAGCGGGGGTTACTCCTACAATGAGCAGTTCTTC
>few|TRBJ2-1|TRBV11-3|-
CASSLDGYRTNEQFF
TGTGCCAGCAGCTTAGATGGGTACAGAACCAATGAGCAGTTCTTC
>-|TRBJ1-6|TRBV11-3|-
CASSLAVWGSPLHF
TGTGCCAGCAGCTTAGCAGTGTGGGGATCACCCCTCCACTTT
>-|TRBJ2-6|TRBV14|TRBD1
CASSQRDRELTF
TGTGCCAGCAGCCAACGTGACAGGGAACTGACTTTC
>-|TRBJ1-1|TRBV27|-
CASSSWTADTEAFF
TGTGCCAGCAGTTCCTGGACGGCGGACACTGAAGCTTTCTTT